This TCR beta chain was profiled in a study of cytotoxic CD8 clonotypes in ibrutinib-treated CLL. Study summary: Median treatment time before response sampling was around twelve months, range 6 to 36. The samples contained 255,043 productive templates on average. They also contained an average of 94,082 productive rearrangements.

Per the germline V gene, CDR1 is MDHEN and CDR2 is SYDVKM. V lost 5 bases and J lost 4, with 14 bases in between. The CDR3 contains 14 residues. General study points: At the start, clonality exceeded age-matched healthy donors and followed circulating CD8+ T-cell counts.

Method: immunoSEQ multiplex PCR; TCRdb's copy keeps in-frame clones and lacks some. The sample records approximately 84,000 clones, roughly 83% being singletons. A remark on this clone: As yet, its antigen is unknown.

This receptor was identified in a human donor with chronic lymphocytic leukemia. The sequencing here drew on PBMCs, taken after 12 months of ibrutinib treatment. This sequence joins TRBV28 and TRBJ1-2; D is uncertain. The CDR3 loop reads CASSPAFTPYGYTF. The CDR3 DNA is TGTGCCAGCAGTCCGGCCTTTACCCCCTATGGCTACACCTTC.